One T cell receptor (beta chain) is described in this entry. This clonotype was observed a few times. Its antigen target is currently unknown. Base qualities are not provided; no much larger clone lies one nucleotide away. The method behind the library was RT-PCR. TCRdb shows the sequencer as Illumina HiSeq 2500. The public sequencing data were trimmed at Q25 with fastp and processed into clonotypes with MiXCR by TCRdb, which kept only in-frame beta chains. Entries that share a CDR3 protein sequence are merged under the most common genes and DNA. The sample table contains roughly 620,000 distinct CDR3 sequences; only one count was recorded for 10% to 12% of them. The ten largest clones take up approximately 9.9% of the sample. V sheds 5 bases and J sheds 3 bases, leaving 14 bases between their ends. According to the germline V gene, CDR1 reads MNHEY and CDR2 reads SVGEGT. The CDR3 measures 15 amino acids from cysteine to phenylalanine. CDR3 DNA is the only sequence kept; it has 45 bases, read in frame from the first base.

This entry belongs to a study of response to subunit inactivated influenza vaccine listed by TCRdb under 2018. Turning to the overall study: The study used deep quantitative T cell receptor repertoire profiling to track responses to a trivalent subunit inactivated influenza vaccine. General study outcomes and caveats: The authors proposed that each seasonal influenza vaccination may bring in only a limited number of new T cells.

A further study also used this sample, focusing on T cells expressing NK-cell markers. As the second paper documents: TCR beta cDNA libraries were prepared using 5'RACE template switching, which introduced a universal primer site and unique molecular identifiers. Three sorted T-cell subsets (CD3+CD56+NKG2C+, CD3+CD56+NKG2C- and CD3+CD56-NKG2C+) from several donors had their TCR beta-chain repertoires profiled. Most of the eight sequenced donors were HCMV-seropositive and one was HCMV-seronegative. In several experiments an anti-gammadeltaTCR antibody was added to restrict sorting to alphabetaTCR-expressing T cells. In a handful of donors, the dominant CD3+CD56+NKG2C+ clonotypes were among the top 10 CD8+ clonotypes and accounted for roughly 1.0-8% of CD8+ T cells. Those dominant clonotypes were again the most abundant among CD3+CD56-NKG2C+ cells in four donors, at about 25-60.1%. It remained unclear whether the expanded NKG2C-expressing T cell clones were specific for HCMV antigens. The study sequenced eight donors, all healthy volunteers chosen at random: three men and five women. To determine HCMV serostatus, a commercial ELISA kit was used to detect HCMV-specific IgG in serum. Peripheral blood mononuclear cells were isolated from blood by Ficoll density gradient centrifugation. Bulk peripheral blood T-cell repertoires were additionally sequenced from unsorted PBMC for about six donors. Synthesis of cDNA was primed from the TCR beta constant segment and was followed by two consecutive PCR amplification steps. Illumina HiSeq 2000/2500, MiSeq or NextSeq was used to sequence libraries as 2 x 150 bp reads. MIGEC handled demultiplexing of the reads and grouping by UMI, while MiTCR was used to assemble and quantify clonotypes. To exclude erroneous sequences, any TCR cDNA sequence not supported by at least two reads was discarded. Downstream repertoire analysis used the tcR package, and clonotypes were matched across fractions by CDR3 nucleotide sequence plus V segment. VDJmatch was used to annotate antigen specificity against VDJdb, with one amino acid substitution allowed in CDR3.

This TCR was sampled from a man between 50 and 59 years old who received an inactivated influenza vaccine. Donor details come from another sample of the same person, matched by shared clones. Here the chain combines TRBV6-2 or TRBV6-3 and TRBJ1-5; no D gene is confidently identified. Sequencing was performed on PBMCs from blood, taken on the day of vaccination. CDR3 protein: CASSNGRIYNQPQHF. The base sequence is TGTGCCAGCAGTAACGGACGGATATACAATCAGCCCCAGCATTTT.